This is a list of T cell receptor beta chains from one sample in a study of shared clonotypes between healthy human individuals. Produced via immunoSEQ multiplex PCR; TCRdb's table is partial and in-frame only. The top ten clones hold under 20% of a sample with around 300,000 clones, 80% to 90% of them seen once. The sequenced sample was memory CD8+ T cells sorted from blood. The receptors originated from a man between 18 and 29 years old in good health. Each CDR3 is given with its conserved first and last residue. D genes are given only for firm matches. Size is omitted from some rows. Given values are once, few, many or a class for expanded clones.

clone_size j_call v_call d_call cdr3_length cdr3_nt cdr3_aa
. TRBJ2-7 TRBV5-4 TRBD1 14 TGTGCCAGCAGCTTGGCGGGACAGGGACACGAGCAGTACTTC CASSLAGQGHEQYF
. TRBJ1-4 TRBV7-9 . 15 TGTGCCAGCAGCCCCCCAGGAGGCGCTAATGAAAAACTGTTTTTT CASSPPGGANEKLFF
. TRBJ2-3 TRBV21-1 . 17 TGTGCCAGCCCTCGAACACAGAAGTTTCCCCGTACAGATACGCAGTATTTT CASPRTQKFPRTDTQYF
. TRBJ2-2 TRBV4-1 TRBD2 16 TGCGCCAGCAGCCCACTAGCGGGAGCGGGCACCGGGGAGCTGTTTTTT CASSPLAGAGTGELFF
. TRBJ2-3 TRBV10-3 TRBD2 16 TGTGCCATCAGTGAGTCCCTAGCGGGGCGCACAGATACGCAGTATTTT CAISESLAGRTDTQYF
. TRBJ2-5 TRBV29-1 . 18 TGCAGCGTTGAAGAAAACCTCGGGTGGGGGGAGAGCATGGAGACCCAGTACTTC CSVEENLGWGESMETQYF
. TRBJ2-1 TRBV10-2 . 17 TGCGCCAGCAGTGAGTTACCGGGACTTAGCTCCTACAATGAGCAGTTCTTC CASSELPGLSSYNEQFF
few TRBJ2-7 TRBV19 . 12 TGTGCCAGTAGTGGGCCCGACTACGAGCAGTACTTC CASSGPDYEQYF
. TRBJ2-2 TRBV9 TRBD2 16 TGTGCCAGCAGCGACAGACTAGCAGCGAACACCGGGGAGCTGTTTTTT CASSDRLAANTGELFF
many TRBJ2-6 TRBV30 . 15 TGTGCCTGGAGTGTACCGGTGTTTGGGGCCAACGTCCTGACTTTC CAWSVPVFGANVLTF
. TRBJ1-6 TRBV5-1 . 17 TGCGCCAGCAGCTTACACCGCATGACAGTTTGGAACTCACCCCTCCACTTT CASSLHRMTVWNSPLHF
once TRBJ1-1 TRBV6-5 . 14 TGTGCCAGCAGTTACGCCGGCTGGAACACTGAAGCTTTCTTT CASSYAGWNTEAFF
. TRBJ1-1 TRBV13 TRBD1 15 TGTGCCAGCAGCTTCGGGACAGCGGGTAACACTGAAGCTTTCTTT CASSFGTAGNTEAFF
. TRBJ2-5 TRBV11-2 TRBD2 15 TGTGCCAGCAGCTTAGGGATGGGAGGGGTAGAGACCCAGTACTTC CASSLGMGGVETQYF
. TRBJ2-7 TRBV4-1 . 15 TGCGCCAGCAGCCAGGTCCGGGGTCTCTCCTACGAGCAGTACTTC CASSQVRGLSYEQYF
. TRBJ2-5 TRBV7-2 TRBD2 15 TGTGCCAGCAGATGGACTAGCGGGAGACAAGAGACCCAGTACTTC CASRWTSGRQETQYF
few TRBJ1-6 TRBV28 TRBD1 14 TGTGCCAGCAGCGCGACAGGGATAAATTCACCCCTCCACTTT CASSATGINSPLHF
. TRBJ1-1 TRBV6-5 . 15 TGTGCCAGCAGCCACCGCCCCGCAGGGAACACTGAAGCTTTCTTT CASSHRPAGNTEAFF
once TRBJ2-7 TRBV10-3 . 15 TGTGCCATCAGTGACGGAGGGGACAGTTACTACGAGCAGTACTTC CAISDGGDSYYEQYF
. TRBJ1-2 TRBV21-1 . 14 TGTGCCAGTAAAGGACAGACGTCTAACTATGGCTACACCTTC CASKGQTSNYGYTF
. TRBJ2-5 TRBV7-9 TRBD1 14 TGTGCCAGCAGCCGACAGGGTTGGGTGGAGACCCAGTACTTC CASSRQGWVETQYF
. TRBJ2-1 TRBV11-3 . 18 TGTGCCAGCAGCTTAATCGCTCGCCAGGAGAGCTCCTACAATGAGCAGTTCTTC CASSLIARQESSYNEQFF
. TRBJ2-1 TRBV7-6 . 19 TGTGCCAGCAGCTTAGCGGCCGGTTTGGAGGGGGGAAGGAGGAATGAGCAGTTCTTC CASSLAAGLEGGRRNEQFF
. TRBJ1-1 TRBV25-1 . 12 TGTGCCAGCAGTGAATTCGGCCGTGAAGCTTTCTTT CASSEFGREAFF
. TRBJ1-5 TRBV2 . 14 TGTGCCAGCAGTGAATTGGGGGGCAGACAGCCCCAGCATTTT CASSELGGRQPQHF
. TRBJ1-2 TRBV4-1 . 16 TGCGCCAGCAGCCAAGTGCAAACAGGCCCTAACTATGGCTACACCTTC CASSQVQTGPNYGYTF